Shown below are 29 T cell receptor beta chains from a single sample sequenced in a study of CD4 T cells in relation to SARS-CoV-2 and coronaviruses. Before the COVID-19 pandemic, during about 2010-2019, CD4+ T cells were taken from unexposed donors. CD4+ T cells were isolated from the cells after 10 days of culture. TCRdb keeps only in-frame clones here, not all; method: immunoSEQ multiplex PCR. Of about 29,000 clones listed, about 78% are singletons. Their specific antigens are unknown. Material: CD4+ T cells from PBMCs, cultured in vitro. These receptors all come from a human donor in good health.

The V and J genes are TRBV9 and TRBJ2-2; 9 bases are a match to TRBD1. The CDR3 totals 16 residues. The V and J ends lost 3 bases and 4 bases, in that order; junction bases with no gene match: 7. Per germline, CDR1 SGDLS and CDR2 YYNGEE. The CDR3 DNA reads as TGTGCCAGCAGCGATTGGACAGGGGTGATCACCGGGGAGCTGTTTTTT. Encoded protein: CASSDWTGVITGELFF.

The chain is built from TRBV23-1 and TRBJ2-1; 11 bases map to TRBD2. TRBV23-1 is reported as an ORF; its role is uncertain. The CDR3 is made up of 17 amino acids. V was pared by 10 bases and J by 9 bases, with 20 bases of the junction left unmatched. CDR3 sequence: CATHLRDLAGGICEQFF. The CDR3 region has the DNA TGCGCCACCCACCTGAGGGACCTAGCGGGGGGAATATGTGAGCAGTTCTTC.

CDR3 sequence (DNA): TGCGCCAGCAGCAACCAGGGGGTAGCGGGAGCTCCCTACGAGCAGTACTTC. This sequence encodes CASSNQGVAGAPYEQYF. This sequence joins TRBV4-1 and TRBJ2-7; 9 nucleotides match TRBD2. There are 17 residues in the CDR3. The germline V gene encodes CDR1 MGHRA and CDR2 YSYEKL. V lost 5 bases, J lost 2 bases, and 13 bases stayed unmatched.

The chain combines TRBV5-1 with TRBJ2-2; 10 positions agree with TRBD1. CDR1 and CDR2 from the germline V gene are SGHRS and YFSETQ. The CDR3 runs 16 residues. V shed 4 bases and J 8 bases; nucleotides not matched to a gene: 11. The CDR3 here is CASSRGTGVESGELFF. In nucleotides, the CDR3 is TGCGCCAGCAGCCGTGGGACAGGGGTAGAATCGGGGGAGCTGTTTTTT. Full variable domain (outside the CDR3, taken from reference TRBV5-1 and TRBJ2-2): KAGVTQTPRYLIKTRGQQVTLSCSPISGHRSVSWYQQTPGQGLQFLFEYFSETQRNKGNFPGRFSGRQFSNSRSEMNVSTLELGDSALYLCASSRGTGVESGELFFGEGSRLTVL.

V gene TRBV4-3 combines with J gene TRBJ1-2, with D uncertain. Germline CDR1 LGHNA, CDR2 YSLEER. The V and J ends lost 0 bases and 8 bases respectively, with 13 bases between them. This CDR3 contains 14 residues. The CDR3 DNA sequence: TGCGCCAGCAGCCAAGATATGCGGGTTTGGGGCTACACCTTC. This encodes CASSQDMRVWGYTF.

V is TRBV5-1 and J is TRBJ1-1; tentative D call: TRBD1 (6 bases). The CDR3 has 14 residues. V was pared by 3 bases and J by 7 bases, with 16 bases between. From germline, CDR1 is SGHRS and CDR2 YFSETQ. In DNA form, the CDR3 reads TGCGCCAGCAGCTGGGAGGACAGAATGGGTGAAGCTTTCTTT. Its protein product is CASSWEDRMGEAFF. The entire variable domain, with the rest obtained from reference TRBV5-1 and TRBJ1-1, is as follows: KAGVTQTPRYLIKTRGQQVTLSCSPISGHRSVSWYQQTPGQGLQFLFEYFSETQRNKGNFPGRFSGRQFSNSRSEMNVSTLELGDSALYLCASSWEDRMGEAFFGQGTRLTVV.

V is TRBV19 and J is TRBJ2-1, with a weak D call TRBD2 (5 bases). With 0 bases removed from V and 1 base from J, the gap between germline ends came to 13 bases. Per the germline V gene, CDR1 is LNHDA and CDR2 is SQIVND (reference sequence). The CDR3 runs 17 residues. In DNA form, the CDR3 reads TGTGCCAGTAGTATAGACTTCCCTAGCTTGTCCTACAATGAGCAGTTCTTC. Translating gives CASSIDFPSLSYNEQFF.

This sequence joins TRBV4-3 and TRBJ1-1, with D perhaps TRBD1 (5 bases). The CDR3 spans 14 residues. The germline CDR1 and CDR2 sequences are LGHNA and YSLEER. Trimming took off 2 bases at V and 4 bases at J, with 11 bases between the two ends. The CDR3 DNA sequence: TGCGCCAGCAGCCAAATCGAGGGACTCACTGAAGCTTTCTTT. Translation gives CASSQIEGLTEAFF.

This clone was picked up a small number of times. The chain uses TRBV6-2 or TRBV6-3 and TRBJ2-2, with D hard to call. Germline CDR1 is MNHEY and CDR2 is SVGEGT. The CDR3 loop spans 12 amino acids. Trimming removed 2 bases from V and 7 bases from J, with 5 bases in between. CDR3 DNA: TGTGCCAGCAGTTACGTGGGCGGGGAGCTGTTTTTT. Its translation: CASSYVGGELFF.

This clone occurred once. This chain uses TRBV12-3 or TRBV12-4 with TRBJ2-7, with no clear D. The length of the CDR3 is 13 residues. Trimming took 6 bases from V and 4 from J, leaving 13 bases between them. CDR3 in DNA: TGTGCCAGCAGACCAACCCAGGAGTACGAGCAGTACTTC. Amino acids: CASRPTQEYEQYF.

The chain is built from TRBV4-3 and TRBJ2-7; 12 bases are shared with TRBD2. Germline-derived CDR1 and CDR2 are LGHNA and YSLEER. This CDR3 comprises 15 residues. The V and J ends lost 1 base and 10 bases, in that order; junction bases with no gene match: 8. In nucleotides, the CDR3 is TGCGCCAGCAGCCAAGCCCGACTAGCGGGGGCTTCCCAGTACTTC. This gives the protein CASSQARLAGASQYF.

This chain's CDR3 is CASSSLQGDAGNTIYF. The CDR3 DNA reads TGTGCCAGCAGCTCGCTCCAGGGCGATGCTGGAAACACCATATATTTT. This rearrangement joins TRBV5-6 to TRBJ1-3, with D possibly being TRBD1 (5 bases). This CDR3 has 16 residues. The V gene lost 3 bases and the J gene lost 2 bases, with 15 bases spanning the gap. The germline gives CDR1 SGHDT, CDR2 YYEEEE.

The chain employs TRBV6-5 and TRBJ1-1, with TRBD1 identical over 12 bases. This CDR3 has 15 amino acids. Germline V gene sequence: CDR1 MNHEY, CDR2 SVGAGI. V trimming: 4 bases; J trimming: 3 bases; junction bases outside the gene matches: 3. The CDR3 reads CASSSGTGGHTEAFF. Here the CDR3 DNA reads TGTGCCAGCAGTTCTGGGACAGGGGGCCACACTGAAGCTTTCTTT.

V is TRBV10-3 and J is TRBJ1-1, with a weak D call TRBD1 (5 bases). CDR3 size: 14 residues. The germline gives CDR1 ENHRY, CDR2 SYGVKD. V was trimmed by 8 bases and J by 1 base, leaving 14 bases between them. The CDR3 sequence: CAIWEGWTNTEAFF. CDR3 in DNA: TGTGCCATCTGGGAGGGGTGGACGAACACTGAAGCTTTCTTT.

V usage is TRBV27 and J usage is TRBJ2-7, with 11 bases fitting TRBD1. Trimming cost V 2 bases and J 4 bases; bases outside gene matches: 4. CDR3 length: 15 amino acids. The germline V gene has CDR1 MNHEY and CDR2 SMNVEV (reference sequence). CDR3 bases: TGTGCCAGCAGTTTACAGGGACAGGGGGGGTACGAGCAGTACTTC. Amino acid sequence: CASSLQGQGGYEQYF.

Here the CDR3 reads CSASPPGHYNEQFF. CDR3 DNA: TGCAGTGCTAGTCCGCCGGGTCACTACAATGAGCAGTTCTTC. The V call is TRBV20-1, the J call TRBJ2-1; D gene uncertain. The V gene's germline CDR1 is DFQATT and CDR2 SNEGSKA (reference sequence). V shed 3 bases and J shed 3 bases, with 12 bases lying between them. CDR3 length: 14 residues.

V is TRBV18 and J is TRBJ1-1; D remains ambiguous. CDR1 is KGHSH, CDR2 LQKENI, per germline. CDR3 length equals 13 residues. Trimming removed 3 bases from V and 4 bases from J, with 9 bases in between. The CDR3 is CASSPAEVTEAFF. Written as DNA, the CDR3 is TGTGCCAGCTCACCGGCGGAGGTCACTGAAGCTTTCTTT.

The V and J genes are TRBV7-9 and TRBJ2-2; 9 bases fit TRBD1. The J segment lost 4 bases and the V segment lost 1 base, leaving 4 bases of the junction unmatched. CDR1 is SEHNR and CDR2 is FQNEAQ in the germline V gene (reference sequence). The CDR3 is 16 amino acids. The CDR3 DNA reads TGTGCCAGCAGCTTAGGCGGGACAGGGCCCACCGGGGAGCTGTTTTTT. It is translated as CASSLGGTGPTGELFF.

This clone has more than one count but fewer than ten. This CDR3 reads CASSLTAGGPTDTQYF. The CDR3 DNA reads TGCGCCAGCAGCTTAACAGCGGGGGGGCCGACAGATACGCAGTATTTT. V gene TRBV5-1 combines with J gene TRBJ2-3; 10 positions match TRBD2. The CDR3 contains 16 residues. Germline V gives CDR1 SGHRS, CDR2 YFSETQ. Losses at the gene ends were 2 bases for V and 3 bases for J; bases not matched to a gene: 6.

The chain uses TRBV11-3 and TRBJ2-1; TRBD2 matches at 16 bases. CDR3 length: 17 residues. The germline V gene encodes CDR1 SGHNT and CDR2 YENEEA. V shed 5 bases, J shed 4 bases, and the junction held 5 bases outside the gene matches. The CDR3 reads CASSEGTSGRGYNEQFF. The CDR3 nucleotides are TGTGCCAGCAGCGAGGGGACTAGCGGGAGGGGGTACAATGAGCAGTTCTTC.

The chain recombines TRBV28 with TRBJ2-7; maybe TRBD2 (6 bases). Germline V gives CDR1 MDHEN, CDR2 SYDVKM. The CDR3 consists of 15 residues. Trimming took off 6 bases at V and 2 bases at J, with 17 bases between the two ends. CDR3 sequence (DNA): TGTGCCAGCAGGCCCTATGGAGGGCCCACCTACGAGCAGTACTTC. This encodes CASRPYGGPTYEQYF.

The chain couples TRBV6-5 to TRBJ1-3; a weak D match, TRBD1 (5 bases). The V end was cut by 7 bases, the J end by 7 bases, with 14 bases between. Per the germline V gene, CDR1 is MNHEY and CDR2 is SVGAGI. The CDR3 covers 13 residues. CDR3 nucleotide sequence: TGTGCCAGCATGGGGGTGGCGTGGAACACCATATATTTT. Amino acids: CASMGVAWNTIYF.

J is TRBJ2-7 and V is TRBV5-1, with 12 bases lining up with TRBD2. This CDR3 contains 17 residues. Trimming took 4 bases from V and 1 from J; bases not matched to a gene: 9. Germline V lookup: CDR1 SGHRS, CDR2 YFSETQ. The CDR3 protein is CASSLGGTSGRSYEQYF. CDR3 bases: TGCGCCAGCAGCCTTGGAGGGACTAGCGGGCGTTCCTACGAGCAGTACTTC.

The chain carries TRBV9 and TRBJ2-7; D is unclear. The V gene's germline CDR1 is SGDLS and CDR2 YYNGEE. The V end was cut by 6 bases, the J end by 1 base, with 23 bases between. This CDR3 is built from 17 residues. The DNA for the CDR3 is TGTGCCAGCACCCCAGATGGCTCCCCCCATCCTTCCTACGAGCAGTACTTC. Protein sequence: CASTPDGSPHPSYEQYF.

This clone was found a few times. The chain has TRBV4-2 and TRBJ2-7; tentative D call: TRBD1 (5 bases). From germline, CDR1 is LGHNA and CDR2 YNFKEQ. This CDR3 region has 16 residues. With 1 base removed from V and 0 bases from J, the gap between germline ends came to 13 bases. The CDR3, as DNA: TGTGCCAGCAGCCAAGGGACACTCGGGCGCTCCTACGAGCAGTACTTC. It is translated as CASSQGTLGRSYEQYF.

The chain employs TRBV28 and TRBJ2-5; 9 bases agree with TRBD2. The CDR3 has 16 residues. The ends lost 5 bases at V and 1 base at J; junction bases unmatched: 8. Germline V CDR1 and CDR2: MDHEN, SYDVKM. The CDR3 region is CASSLPPTSGQETQYF. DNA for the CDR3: TGTGCCAGCAGTCTTCCCCCGACTAGCGGCCAAGAGACCCAGTACTTC.

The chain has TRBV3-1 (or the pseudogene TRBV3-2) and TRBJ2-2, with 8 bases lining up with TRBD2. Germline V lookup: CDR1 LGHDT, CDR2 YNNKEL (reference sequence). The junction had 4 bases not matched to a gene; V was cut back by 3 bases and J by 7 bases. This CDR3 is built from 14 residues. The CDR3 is CASSHRGGYGELFF. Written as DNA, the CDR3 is TGTGCCAGCAGCCACCGCGGGGGGTACGGGGAGCTGTTTTTT.

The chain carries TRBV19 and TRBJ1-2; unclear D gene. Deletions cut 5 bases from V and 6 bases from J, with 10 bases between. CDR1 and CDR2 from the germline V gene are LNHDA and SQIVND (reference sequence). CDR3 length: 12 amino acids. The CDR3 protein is CASSPYSDGYTF. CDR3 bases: TGTGCCAGTAGTCCCTATTCCGATGGCTACACCTTC.

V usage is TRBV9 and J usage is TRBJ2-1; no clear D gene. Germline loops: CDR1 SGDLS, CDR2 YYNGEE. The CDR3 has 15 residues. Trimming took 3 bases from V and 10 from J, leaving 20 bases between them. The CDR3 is CASSANSQARREQFF. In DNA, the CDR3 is TGTGCCAGCAGCGCAAACAGTCAAGCGAGGCGCGAGCAGTTCTTC.